The rows below give T cell receptor beta chains drawn from one sample of a study of T cell responses to AZD1222 COVID-19 vaccine. Repertoires were generated with immunoSEQ multiplex PCR, while TCRdb's copy carries only in-frame clones and drops some. The data contain some 130,000 clones, approximately 86% of them singletons. The source was peripheral blood, collected on day 0 of AZD1222 vaccination. These TCRs come from an adult in good health. The CDR3 runs from the conserved cysteine through the conserved F or W. The order of the fields is CDR3 protein, CDR3 DNA, clone size, V gene, J gene, D gene. The D gene is left open where the match is weak. Clone size is not always given. Where it is, it says once, few, many or a class for expanded clones.

CDR3aa: CASSLTPTGELFF; CDR3nt: TGTGCCAGCAGCTTAACCCCCACCGGGGAGCTGTTTTTT; abundance: NA; v_gene: TRBV7-3; j_gene: TRBJ2-2; d_gene: NA
CDR3aa: CASSRTGGTHEQYF; CDR3nt: TGTGCCAGCAGCCGGACAGGAGGGACTCACGAGCAGTACTTC; abundance: NA; v_gene: TRBV7-6; j_gene: TRBJ2-7; d_gene: NA
CDR3aa: CASSVRLAGGTDTQYF; CDR3nt: TGTGCCAGCTCGGTGAGACTAGCGGGGGGCACAGATACGCAGTATTTT; abundance: NA; v_gene: TRBV27; j_gene: TRBJ2-3; d_gene: TRBD2
CDR3aa: CATSTGTGADTQYF; CDR3nt: TGTGCCACCAGCACAGGAACAGGGGCAGATACGCAGTATTTT; abundance: NA; v_gene: TRBV15; j_gene: TRBJ2-3; d_gene: TRBD1
CDR3aa: CAWANGGANEKLFF; CDR3nt: TGTGCCTGGGCTAACGGGGGTGCTAATGAAAAACTGTTTTTT; abundance: NA; v_gene: TRBV30; j_gene: TRBJ1-4; d_gene: NA
CDR3aa: CASSLGPGANQPQHF; CDR3nt: TGTGCCAGCAGTCTCGGTCCAGGGGCAAATCAGCCCCAGCATTTT; abundance: NA; v_gene: TRBV2; j_gene: TRBJ1-5; d_gene: NA
CDR3aa: CASSWGGPGANVLTF; CDR3nt: TGTGCCAGCAGTTGGGGGGGCCCAGGGGCCAACGTCCTGACTTTC; abundance: once; v_gene: TRBV6-5; j_gene: TRBJ2-6; d_gene: NA
CDR3aa: CASSPDRGNTEAFF; CDR3nt: TGTGCCAGCAGCCCCGACAGGGGAAACACTGAAGCTTTCTTT; abundance: NA; v_gene: TRBV7-2; j_gene: TRBJ1-1; d_gene: TRBD1
CDR3aa: CASSSLMDGSYEQYF; CDR3nt: TGTGCCAGCAGCTCCCTCATGGACGGCTCCTACGAGCAGTACTTC; abundance: NA; v_gene: TRBV11-2; j_gene: TRBJ2-7; d_gene: NA
CDR3aa: CASSQTGGRSNEKLFF; CDR3nt: TGTGCCAGCAGCCAGACAGGGGGCCGGTCTAATGAAAAACTGTTTTTT; abundance: NA; v_gene: TRBV14; j_gene: TRBJ1-4; d_gene: TRBD1
CDR3aa: CASSMINQAGGQPQHF; CDR3nt: TGTGCCAGTAGTATGATAAACCAGGCCGGGGGTCAGCCCCAGCATTTT; abundance: NA; v_gene: TRBV19; j_gene: TRBJ1-5; d_gene: NA
CDR3aa: CASSLPGSSLEKLFF; CDR3nt: TGTGCCAGCAGTTTACCGGGAAGCTCTCTTGAAAAACTGTTTTTT; abundance: NA; v_gene: TRBV28; j_gene: TRBJ1-4; d_gene: NA
CDR3aa: CASRVQGRSNQPQHF; CDR3nt: TGTGCCAGTAGAGTACAGGGTCGAAGCAATCAGCCCCAGCATTTT; abundance: once; v_gene: TRBV19; j_gene: TRBJ1-5; d_gene: NA
CDR3aa: CASSWGWQETQYF; CDR3nt: TGTGCCAGCAGTTGGGGGTGGCAAGAGACCCAGTACTTC; abundance: NA; v_gene: TRBV12-3/TRBV12-4; j_gene: TRBJ2-5; d_gene: NA
CDR3aa: CAWGRGAETQYF; CDR3nt: TGTGCCTGGGGAAGGGGGGCAGAGACCCAGTACTTC; abundance: NA; v_gene: TRBV30; j_gene: TRBJ2-5; d_gene: NA
CDR3aa: CASSLSGVRNQPQHF; CDR3nt: TGTGCCAGCAGTTTATCGGGGGTGCGCAATCAGCCCCAGCATTTT; abundance: NA; v_gene: TRBV28; j_gene: TRBJ1-5; d_gene: NA
CDR3aa: CASSLGHYSNQPQHF; CDR3nt: TGTGCCAGCAGCTTAGGACACTATAGCAATCAGCCCCAGCATTTT; abundance: NA; v_gene: TRBV7-2; j_gene: TRBJ1-5; d_gene: NA
CDR3aa: CASSYSGQGRYGYTF; CDR3nt: TGTGCCAGCAGTTACTCCGGACAGGGGCGATATGGCTACACCTTC; abundance: NA; v_gene: TRBV6-5; j_gene: TRBJ1-2; d_gene: TRBD1
CDR3aa: CASGVGATGELFF; CDR3nt: TGTGCCAGCGGGGTAGGGGCGACCGGGGAGCTGTTTTTT; abundance: NA; v_gene: TRBV6-5; j_gene: TRBJ2-2; d_gene: NA
CDR3aa: CASSLQAGNGQPQHF; CDR3nt: TGTGCCAGCAGTTTGCAGGCGGGGAATGGTCAGCCCCAGCATTTT; abundance: NA; v_gene: TRBV6-4; j_gene: TRBJ1-5; d_gene: NA
CDR3aa: CASSPPGSGGSYEQYF; CDR3nt: TGTGCCAGCAGTCCCCCGGGGAGCGGGGGCTCCTACGAGCAGTACTTC; abundance: once; v_gene: TRBV28; j_gene: TRBJ2-7; d_gene: TRBD2
CDR3aa: CAWSVPPKGDPGNTIYF; CDR3nt: TGTGCCTGGAGTGTACCTCCTAAAGGGGATCCCGGAAACACCATATATTTT; abundance: NA; v_gene: TRBV30; j_gene: TRBJ1-3; d_gene: NA
CDR3aa: CASSPRGATTNEKLFF; CDR3nt: TGTGCCAGCTCACCCAGGGGGGCTACAACTAATGAAAAACTGTTTTTT; abundance: NA; v_gene: TRBV18; j_gene: TRBJ1-4; d_gene: TRBD1